A single sample gave rise to the 22 T cell receptor beta chains below, sequenced in a study of blood T cell repertoires in COVID-19. Sequencing was performed with immunoSEQ multiplex PCR; in TCRdb, only in-frame clones are kept and a portion is missing. In the table there are roughly 230,000 clones, roughly 84% of which are singletons. Sequenced: peripheral blood. These receptors all come from a woman between 50 and 59 years old with acute or convalescent COVID-19.

The chain has TRBV5-1 and TRBJ1-4; D is perhaps TRBD1 (5 bases). Per the germline V gene, CDR1 is SGHRS and CDR2 is YFSETQ. V lost 6 bases and J 11 bases, leaving 17 bases between the germline ends. The CDR3 consists of 13 residues. CDR3 coding DNA: TGCGCCAGCACCCTAGCGGGGGAGGGGAAACTGTTTTTT. Residues: CASTLAGEGKLFF.

The V gene is TRBV5-1, the J gene TRBJ1-2, with TRBD1 identical over 8 bases. Unmatched junction bases numbered 6, after V lost 2 bases and J lost 3 bases. Germline CDR1 is SGHRS and CDR2 is YFSETQ. The CDR3 runs 15 residues. In DNA form, the CDR3 reads TGCGCCAGCAGCTTTACAGGGGGAGTAGACTATGGCTACACCTTC. As protein: CASSFTGGVDYGYTF.

Only a few counts were recorded for this clone. The rearrangement joins TRBV9 to TRBJ1-2; 7 nucleotides agree with TRBD1. Germline V CDR1 and CDR2: SGDLS, YYNGEE. The CDR3 extends over 14 amino acids. Unmatched junction bases numbered 8, after V lost 4 bases and J lost 5 bases. The CDR3 DNA reads as TGTGCCAGCAGCCCCACAGGGGTAGAGTATGGCTACACCTTC. Protein: CASSPTGVEYGYTF.

DNA for the CDR3: TGTGCGAGCCAGGGGGAGTACGCCGGCGGGGAGCTGTTTTTT. Its translation: CASQGEYAGGELFF. V and J are TRBV28 and TRBJ2-2; TRBD1 matches 7 bases. Germline CDR1 and CDR2: MDHEN and SYDVKM. The CDR3 totals 14 residues.

The genes are TRBV2 and TRBJ2-5, with 7 bases identical to TRBD2. The germline V gene encodes CDR1 SNHLY and CDR2 FYNNEI. The CDR3 covers 15 residues. J lost 0 bases, V lost 7 bases, and 8 bases had no gene match. This CDR3 reads CASTGVSGYQETQYF. In DNA, the CDR3 is TGTGCCAGCACCGGGGTTAGCGGGTACCAAGAGACCCAGTACTTC.

CDR3 sequence: CATSGAPQDTQYF. CDR3 in DNA: TGCGCCACCAGTGGTGCACCACAGGATACGCAGTATTTT. The chain links TRBV5-1 to TRBJ2-3; no clear D gene. CDR3 length equals 13 residues. The germline V and J ends were trimmed by 9 bases and 6 bases, with 17 bases remaining between them. Germline lookup yields CDR1 SGHRS and CDR2 YFSETQ.

V gene TRBV5-6 combines with J gene TRBJ2-1; 11 bases agree with TRBD2. In germline, CDR1 is SGHDT, CDR2 YYEEEE. V shed 5 bases and J 1 base; nucleotides not matched to a gene: 2. This CDR3 is 15 amino acids long. The CDR3 loop is CASRTSGTSYNEQFF. The CDR3 DNA reads as TGTGCCAGCAGGACTAGCGGGACATCCTACAATGAGCAGTTCTTC.

The rearrangement joins TRBV5-1 to TRBJ2-3, with unresolved D. The ends were cut back, 6 bases at V and 3 bases at J, with 14 bases in the middle. CDR3 length equals 14 residues. Germline V CDR1 and CDR2: SGHRS, YFSETQ. This CDR3 reads CASIPGSETDTQYF. The DNA for the CDR3 is TGCGCCAGCATCCCCGGAAGCGAGACAGATACGCAGTATTTT.

The chain joins TRBV6-5 to TRBJ2-2, with D tentatively TRBD1 (5 bases). CDR3 length: 13 amino acids. From germline, CDR1 is MNHEY and CDR2 SVGAGI. With 5 bases removed from V and 1 base from J, the gap between germline ends came to 5 bases. CDR3 in amino acids: CASSQGNTGELFF. DNA for the CDR3: TGTGCCAGCAGTCAGGGGAACACCGGGGAGCTGTTTTTT.

This chain links TRBV7-8 with TRBJ2-3; weak D call: TRBD2 (6 bases). Germline assignment: CDR1 SGHVS and CDR2 FQNEAQ. Deletions cut 1 base from V and 3 bases from J, with 11 bases between. This CDR3 comprises 15 residues. The CDR3 coding sequence is TGTGCCAGCAGCTTAGAGGCGGGGAAGACAGATACGCAGTATTTT. This encodes CASSLEAGKTDTQYF.

The chain couples TRBV6-1 to TRBJ2-7; possible D gene TRBD1, 6 bases. With 3 bases removed from V and 0 bases from J, the gap between germline ends came to 12 bases. The germline V gene encodes CDR1 MNHNS and CDR2 SASEGT. The CDR3 loop spans 15 amino acids. The CDR3 nucleotides read TGTGCCAGCAGTGAGTTTCAGGGGCCCTCCTACGAGCAGTACTTC. Its protein is CASSEFQGPSYEQYF.

CDR3 sequence reads: CATSRDRGSAYEQYF. CDR3 in DNA: TGTGCCACCAGCAGAGATAGGGGCAGTGCCTACGAGCAGTACTTC. The V gene is TRBV15, the J gene TRBJ2-7; possibly TRBD1 for D (5 bases). The V gene lost 0 bases and the J gene lost 2 bases, with 11 bases spanning the gap. Per germline, CDR1 LNHNV and CDR2 YYDKDF (reference sequence). The length of the CDR3 is 15 residues.

This clone was recorded once. The V and J genes are TRBV9 and TRBJ2-3, with TRBD1 identical over 9 bases. With V trimmed by 0 bases and J by 6 bases, 5 bases remained unmatched. Germline CDR1 and CDR2: SGDLS and YYNGEE. The CDR3 loop spans 15 amino acids. CDR3 DNA sequence: TGTGCCAGCAGCGTAGGGTCACAGGGGGCCGATACGCAGTATTTT. It yields the protein CASSVGSQGADTQYF.

CDR3 loop: CASSLGLAGGFEGNEQFF. CDR3 sequence (DNA): TGTGCCAGCAGCTTAGGGCTAGCGGGGGGTTTTGAGGGCAATGAGCAGTTCTTC. The J gene is TRBJ2-1, the V gene TRBV7-2, with TRBD2 matching over 11 bases. Germline V CDR1 and CDR2: SGHTA, FQGNSA. The V gene end was trimmed by 1 base and the J gene end by 6 bases; junction bases not matched to a gene: 11. CDR3 length: 18 residues. The whole variable domain, filled in from reference TRBV7-2 and TRBJ2-1, reads GAGVSQSPSNKVTEKGKDVELRCDPISGHTALYWYRQSLGQGLEFLIYFQGNSAPDKSGLPSDRFSAERTGGSVSTLTIQRTQQEDSAVYLCASSLGLAGGFEGNEQFFGPGTRLTVL.

V and J are TRBV12-5 and TRBJ2-7; 11 nucleotides line up with TRBD2. Germline values: CDR1 LGHNT, CDR2 FRNRAP. The V gene end was trimmed by 2 bases and the J gene end by 0 bases; junction bases not matched to a gene: 6. The CDR3 spans 17 residues. The CDR3 DNA sequence: TGTGCTAGTGGTTTGCTAGCGGGGGGTCCCGGCTCCTACGAGCAGTACTTC. It translates to CASGLLAGGPGSYEQYF.

J is TRBJ1-5 and V is TRBV18; 8 nucleotides match TRBD1. The CDR3 is made up of 15 amino acids. CDR1 and CDR2 (germline): KGHSH, LQKENI. With V trimmed by 1 base and J by 4 bases, 3 bases remained unmatched. The CDR3 sequence is CASSPRDRSNQPQHF. The CDR3 DNA reads TGTGCCAGCTCACCACGGGACAGGTCTAATCAGCCCCAGCATTTT.

This chain joins TRBV3-1 (or the pseudogene TRBV3-2) and TRBJ2-2; D is perhaps TRBD2 (5 bases). This CDR3 is built from 14 residues. With 3 bases removed from V and 5 bases from J, the gap between germline ends came to 10 bases. Germline V gene data show CDR1 as LGHDT and CDR2 as YNNKEL (reference sequence). CDR3 region: CASSQSGMTGELFF. The CDR3 region has the DNA TGTGCCAGCAGCCAGAGCGGCATGACCGGGGAGCTGTTTTTT.

This chain connects TRBV7-3 to TRBJ2-1; D is perhaps TRBD2 (7 bases). CDR3 length: 15 residues. Germline V gene data show CDR1 as SGHTA and CDR2 as FQGTGA. Trimming took 0 bases from V and 2 from J, leaving 8 bases between them. CDR3 nucleotide sequence: TGTGCCAGCAGCTTAACGCGGGGGCCCTACAATGAGCAGTTCTTC. Residues: CASSLTRGPYNEQFF. The whole variable domain, remainder taken from reference TRBV7-3 and TRBJ2-1, is GAGVSQTPSNKVTEKGKYVELRCDPISGHTALYWYRQSLGQGPEFLIYFQGTGAADDSGLPNDRFFAVRPEGSVSTLKIQRTERGDSAVYLCASSLTRGPYNEQFFGPGTRLTVL.

This chain connects TRBV4-2 to TRBJ2-5, with D hard to call. The CDR3 loop spans 14 amino acids. CDR1 is LGHNA and CDR2 is YNFKEQ in the germline V gene. V was pared by 1 base and J by 1 base, with 7 bases between. CDR3 in DNA: TGTGCCAGCAGCCAAGCTCCGGGCCAAGAGACCCAGTACTTC. Translated, it gives CASSQAPGQETQYF.

V and J are TRBV19 and TRBJ1-6, with unresolved D. Germline V gene lookup returns CDR1 LNHDA and CDR2 SQIVND (reference sequence). With 3 bases removed from V and 7 bases from J, the gap between germline ends came to 10 bases. The CDR3 is made up of 14 amino acids. CDR3 in DNA: TGTGCCAGTAGTATCTCGGGATGGAATTCACCCCTCCACTTT. It yields the protein CASSISGWNSPLHF.

The J gene is TRBJ2-1, the V gene TRBV2, with TRBD1 matching over 9 bases. The germline V gene encodes CDR1 SNHLY and CDR2 FYNNEI. This CDR3 contains 15 residues. V shed 6 bases and J 5 bases; nucleotides not matched to a gene: 8. CDR3 coding DNA: TGTGCCAGCAGAGCGGACAGGGGAGCCCACAATGAGCAGTTCTTC. This codes for CASRADRGAHNEQFF. Variable domain in full (rest from reference TRBV2 and TRBJ2-1): EPEVTQTPSHQVTQMGQEVILRCVPISNHLYFYWYRQILGQKVEFLVSFYNNEISEKSEIFDDQFSVERPDGSNFTLKIRSTKLEDSAMYFCASRADRGAHNEQFFGPGTRLTVL.

CDR3 in amino acids: CASSPQEGGNSPLHF. The CDR3, as DNA: TGTGCCAGCAGCCCCCAAGAGGGAGGGAATTCACCCCTCCACTTT. The J gene is TRBJ1-6, the V gene TRBV3-1 (or the pseudogene TRBV3-2); D is ambiguous. V lost 4 bases and J 7 bases, leaving 14 bases between the germline ends. The CDR3 runs 15 residues. Germline V gene data show CDR1 as LGHDT and CDR2 as YNNKEL (reference sequence).